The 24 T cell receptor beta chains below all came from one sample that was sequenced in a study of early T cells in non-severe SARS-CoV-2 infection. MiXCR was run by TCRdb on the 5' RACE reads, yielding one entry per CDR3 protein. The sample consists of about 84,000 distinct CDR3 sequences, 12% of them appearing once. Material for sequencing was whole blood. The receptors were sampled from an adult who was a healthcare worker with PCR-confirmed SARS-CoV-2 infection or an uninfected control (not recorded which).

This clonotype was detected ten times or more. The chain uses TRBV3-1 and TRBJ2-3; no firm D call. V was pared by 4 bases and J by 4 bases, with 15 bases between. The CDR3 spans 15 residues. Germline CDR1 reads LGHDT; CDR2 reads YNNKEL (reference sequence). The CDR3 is CASSPSGRVPDTQYF. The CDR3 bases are TGTGCCAGCAGCCCCTCTGGAAGGGTGCCAGATACGCAGTATTTT.

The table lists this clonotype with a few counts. In DNA form, the CDR3 reads TGTGCCTCAGCAGTCGGCCGGGGGCAGACTGAAGCTTTCTTT. Its translation is CASAVGRGQTEAFF. The chain employs TRBV28 and TRBJ1-1; a weak D match, TRBD1 (6 bases). CDR3 length: 14 residues. Trimming took 11 bases from V and 5 from J, leaving 21 bases between them. Germline V lookup: CDR1 MDHEN, CDR2 SYDVKM.

This chain's CDR3 is CASKLSTGELFF. The CDR3 region has the DNA TGTGCCAGCAAATTGTCAACCGGGGAGCTGTTTTTT. This rearrangement joins TRBV28 to TRBJ2-2, with D unclear. V was pared by 7 bases and J by 5 bases, with 8 bases between. This CDR3 has 12 amino acids. In germline, CDR1 is MDHEN, CDR2 SYDVKM.

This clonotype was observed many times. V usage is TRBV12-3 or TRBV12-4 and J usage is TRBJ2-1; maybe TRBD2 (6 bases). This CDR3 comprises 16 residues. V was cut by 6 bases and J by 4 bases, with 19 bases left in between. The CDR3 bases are TGTGCCAGCAGCCCAACCGGACCCGCGGGATACAATGAGCAGTTCTTC. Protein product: CASSPTGPAGYNEQFF.

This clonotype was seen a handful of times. The CDR3 loop reads CASTEGTSGNIQYF. The CDR3, as DNA: TGTGCCAGCACCGAGGGGACATCTGGAAACATTCAGTACTTC. The genes are TRBV12-3 or TRBV12-4 and TRBJ2-4; D is perhaps TRBD1 (6 bases). Trimming pared 7 bases from V and 6 bases from J, leaving 16 bases between. The CDR3 has 14 residues.

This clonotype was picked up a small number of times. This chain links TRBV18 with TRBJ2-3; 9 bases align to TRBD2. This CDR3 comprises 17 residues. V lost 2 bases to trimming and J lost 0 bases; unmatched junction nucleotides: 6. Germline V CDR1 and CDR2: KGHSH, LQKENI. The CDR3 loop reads CASSPRLAELSTDTQYF. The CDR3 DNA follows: TGTGCCAGCTCACCAAGACTAGCGGAACTTAGCACAGATACGCAGTATTTT.

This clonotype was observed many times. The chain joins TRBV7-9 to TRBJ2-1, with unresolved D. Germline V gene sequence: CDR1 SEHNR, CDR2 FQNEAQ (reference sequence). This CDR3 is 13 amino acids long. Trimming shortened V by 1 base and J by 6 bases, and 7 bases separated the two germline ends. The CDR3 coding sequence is TGTGCCAGCAGCTTAGTGCCCGTCAATGAGCAGTTCTTC. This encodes CASSLVPVNEQFF.

The CDR3 coding sequence is TGCAGTGCTAGGCGCTTATGGGGGGGCGGCAATCAGCCCCAGCATTTT. The encoded protein is CSARRLWGGGNQPQHF. V is TRBV20-1 and J is TRBJ1-5; maybe TRBD1 (6 bases). CDR3 length: 16 amino acids. The germline V gene has CDR1 DFQATT and CDR2 SNEGSKA (reference sequence). Between the trimmed V and J ends, which lost 3 bases and 2 bases, there was a span of 17 bases.

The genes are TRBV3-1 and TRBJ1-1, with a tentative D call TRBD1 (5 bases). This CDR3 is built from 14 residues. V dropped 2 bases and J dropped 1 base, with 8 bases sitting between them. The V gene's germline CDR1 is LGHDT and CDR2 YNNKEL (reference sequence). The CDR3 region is CASSQKGTNTEAFF. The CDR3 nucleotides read TGTGCCAGCAGCCAAAAAGGGACGAACACTGAAGCTTTCTTT.

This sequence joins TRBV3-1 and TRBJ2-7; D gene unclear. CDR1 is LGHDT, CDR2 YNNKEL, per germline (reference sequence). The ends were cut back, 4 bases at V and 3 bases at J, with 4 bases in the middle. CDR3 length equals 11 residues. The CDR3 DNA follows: TGTGCCAGCAGCCGATACTACGAGCAGTACTTC. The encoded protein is CASSRYYEQYF.

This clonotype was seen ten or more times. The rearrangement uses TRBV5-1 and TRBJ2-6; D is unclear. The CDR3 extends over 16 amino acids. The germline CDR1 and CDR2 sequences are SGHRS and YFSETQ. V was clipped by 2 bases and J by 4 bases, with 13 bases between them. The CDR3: CASSFQLQAGANVLTF. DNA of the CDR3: TGCGCCAGCAGCTTTCAACTGCAAGCCGGGGCCAACGTCCTGACTTTC.

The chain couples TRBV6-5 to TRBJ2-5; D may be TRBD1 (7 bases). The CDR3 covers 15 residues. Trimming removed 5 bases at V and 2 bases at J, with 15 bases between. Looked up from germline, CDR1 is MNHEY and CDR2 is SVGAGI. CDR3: CASSKTRGVQETQYF. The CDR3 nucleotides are TGTGCCAGCAGTAAGACCAGGGGGGTACAAGAGACCCAGTACTTC.

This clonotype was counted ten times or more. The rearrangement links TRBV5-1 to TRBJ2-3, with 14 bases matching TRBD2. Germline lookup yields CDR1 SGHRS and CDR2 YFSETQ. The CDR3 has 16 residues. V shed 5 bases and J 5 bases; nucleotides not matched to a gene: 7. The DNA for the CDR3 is TGCGCCAGCAGACCGCACGGGACTAGCGGGGGAGATACGCAGTATTTT. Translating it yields CASRPHGTSGGDTQYF.

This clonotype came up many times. CDR3 in DNA: TGTGCCAGCAGCTTGTCAGATAGCAATCAGCCCCAGCATTTT. Its translation: CASSLSDSNQPQHF. This chain links TRBV5-6 with TRBJ1-5, with no clear D. Germline lookup yields CDR1 SGHDT and CDR2 YYEEEE. The CDR3 sequence is 14 residues long. Trimming removed 1 base at V and 0 bases at J, with 5 bases between.

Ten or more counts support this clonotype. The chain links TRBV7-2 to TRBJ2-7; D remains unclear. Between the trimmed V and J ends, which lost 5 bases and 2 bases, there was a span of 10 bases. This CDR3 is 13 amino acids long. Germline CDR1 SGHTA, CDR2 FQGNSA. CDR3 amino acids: CASSPPSPYEQYF. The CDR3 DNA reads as TGTGCCAGCAGCCCCCCGTCGCCCTACGAGCAGTACTTC.

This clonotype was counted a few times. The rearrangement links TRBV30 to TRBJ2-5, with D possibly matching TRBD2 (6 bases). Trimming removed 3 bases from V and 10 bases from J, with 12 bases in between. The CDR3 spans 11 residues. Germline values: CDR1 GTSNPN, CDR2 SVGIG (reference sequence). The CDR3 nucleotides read TGTGCCTGGAGGGAACCGGGACTCCAGTACTTC. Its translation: CAWREPGLQYF.

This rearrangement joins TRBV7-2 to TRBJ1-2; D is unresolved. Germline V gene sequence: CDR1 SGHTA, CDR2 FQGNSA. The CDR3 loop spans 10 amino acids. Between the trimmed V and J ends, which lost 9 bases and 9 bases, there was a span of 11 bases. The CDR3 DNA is TGTGCCAGGGGTAATTACCGCTACACCTTC. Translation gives CARGNYRYTF.

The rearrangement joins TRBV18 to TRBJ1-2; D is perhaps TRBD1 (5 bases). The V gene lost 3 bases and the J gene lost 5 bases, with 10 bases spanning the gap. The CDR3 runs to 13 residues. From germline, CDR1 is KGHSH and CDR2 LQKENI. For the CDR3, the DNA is TGTGCCAGCTCACCTGGCAGGGAATATGGCTACACCTTC. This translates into CASSPGREYGYTF.

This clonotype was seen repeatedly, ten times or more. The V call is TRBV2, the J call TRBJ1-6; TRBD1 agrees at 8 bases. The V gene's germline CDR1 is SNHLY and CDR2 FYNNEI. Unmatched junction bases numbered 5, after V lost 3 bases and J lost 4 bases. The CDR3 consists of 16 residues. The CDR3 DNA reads TGTGCCAGCAGTGACGGGGACAGGACATATAATTCACCCCTCCACTTT. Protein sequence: CASSDGDRTYNSPLHF.

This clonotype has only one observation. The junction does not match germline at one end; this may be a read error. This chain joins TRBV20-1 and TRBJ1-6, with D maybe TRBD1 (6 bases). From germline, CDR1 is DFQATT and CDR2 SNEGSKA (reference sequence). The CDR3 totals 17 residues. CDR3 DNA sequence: TGCAGTGCTAGAGTCGGACAGAGAAGCTCCTATGATTCACCCCTCCACTTT. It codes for CSARVGQRSSYDSPLHF.

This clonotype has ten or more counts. CDR3 in DNA: TGCGCCAGCAGCTTGTCGTCCAAGAACACCGGGGAGCTGTTTTTT. Its protein product is CASSLSSKNTGELFF. This sequence joins TRBV5-1 and TRBJ2-2; D not certain. The V end lost 1 base, the J end lost 1 base, and 8 bases lay between the germline ends. The length of the CDR3 is 15 residues. CDR1 is SGHRS, CDR2 YFSETQ, per germline.

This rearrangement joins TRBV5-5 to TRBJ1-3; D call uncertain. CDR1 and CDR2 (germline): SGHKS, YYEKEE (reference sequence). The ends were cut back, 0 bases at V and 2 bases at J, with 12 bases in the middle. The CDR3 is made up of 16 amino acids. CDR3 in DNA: TGTGCCAGCAGCTTGGATAGCGAGGAACCTGGAAACACCATATATTTT. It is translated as CASSLDSEEPGNTIYF. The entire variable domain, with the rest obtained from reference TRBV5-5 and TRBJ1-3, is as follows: DAGVTQSPTHLIKTRGQQVTLRCSPISGHKSVSWYQQVLGQGPQFIFQYYEKEERGRGNFPDRFSARQFPNYSSELNVNALLLGDSALYLCASSLDSEEPGNTIYFGEGSWLTVV.

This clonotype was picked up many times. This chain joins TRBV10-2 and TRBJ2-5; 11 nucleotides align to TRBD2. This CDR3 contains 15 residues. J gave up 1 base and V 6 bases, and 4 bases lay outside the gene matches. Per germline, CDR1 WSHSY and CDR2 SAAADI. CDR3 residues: CASSSTSGVQETQYF. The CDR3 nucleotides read TGCGCCAGCAGCTCGACTAGCGGGGTCCAAGAGACCCAGTACTTC.

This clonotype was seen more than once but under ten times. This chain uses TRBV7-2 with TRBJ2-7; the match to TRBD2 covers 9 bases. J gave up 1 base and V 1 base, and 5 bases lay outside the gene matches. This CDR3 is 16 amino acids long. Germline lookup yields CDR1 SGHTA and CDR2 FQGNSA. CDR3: CASSLGPSGASYEQYF. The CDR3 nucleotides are TGTGCCAGCAGCTTAGGTCCTAGCGGGGCGTCCTACGAGCAGTACTTC.